This T cell receptor (beta chain) derives from a study of control samples from healthy donors and cancer patients. This clone was detected only once. Germline V gives CDR1 LNHDA, CDR2 SQIVND (reference sequence). The CDR3 spans 15 residues. Between the trimmed V and J ends, which lost 5 bases and 5 bases, there was a span of 16 bases. Here immunoSEQ multiplex PCR was the method, and the copy in TCRdb shows in-frame clones only, minus some. The table has 90,000 to 100,000 clones, around three quarters seen once. The rearrangement links TRBV19 to TRBJ2-1; D call uncertain. This TCR derives from a woman aged 25 to 39 in good health. Source material: blood. CDR3 in amino acids: CASSATDISNNEQFF. The CDR3 nucleotides read TGTGCCAGTAGTGCTACCGACATTTCTAACAATGAGCAGTTCTTC. Combining the CDR3 with reference TRBV19 and TRBJ2-1 gives the whole variable domain DGGITQSPKYLFRKEGQNVTLSCEQNLNHDAMYWYRQDPGQGLRLIYYSQIVNDFQKGDIAEGYSVSREKKESFPLTVTSAQKNPTAFYLCASSATDISNNEQFFGPGTRLTVL.